The rows below give T cell receptor beta chains drawn from one sample of a study of radiotherapy plus CTLA-4 blockade in lung cancer. Profiling relied on immunoSEQ multiplex PCR, and the TCRdb table lists in-frame clones only, not all of them. Of some 77,000 clones listed, 86% were seen once; the top ten hold just over 2%. The sequenced sample was peripheral blood, obtained from a patient treated with radiotherapy plus ipilimumab. These receptors originate from a human donor with non-small cell lung cancer who had a partial response to radiotherapy plus ipilimumab. CDR3s include the opening cysteine and the closing phenylalanine or tryptophan. A D gene is named only where the DNA matches it firmly. Part of the rows lack a size; the others show once, few, many or a class for expanded clones.

D: NA
J: TRBJ1-1
size: NA
V: TRBV27
CDR3: CASSPNGGVNTEAFF
DNA: TGTGCCAGCAGTCCGAACGGGGGTGTGAACACTGAAGCTTTCTTT

D: NA
J: TRBJ1-5
size: NA
V: TRBV18
CDR3: CASSPTSSGMSNQPQHF
DNA: TGTGCCAGCTCACCAACGAGTTCGGGGATGAGCAATCAGCCCCAGCATTTT

D: NA
J: TRBJ1-1
size: NA
V: TRBV9
CDR3: CASSRGGPLNTEAFF
DNA: TGTGCCAGCAGCCGGGGAGGCCCTTTGAACACTGAAGCTTTCTTT

D: TRBD1
J: TRBJ2-7
size: NA
V: TRBV5-1
CDR3: CASSFSMGQGSHEQYF
DNA: TGCGCCAGCAGCTTTTCAATGGGACAGGGTAGCCACGAGCAGTACTTC

D: NA
J: TRBJ1-6
size: NA
V: TRBV18
CDR3: CASSPGLEPNSPLHF
DNA: TGTGCCAGCTCACCGGGCCTCGAACCGAATTCACCCCTCCACTTT

D: NA
J: TRBJ2-1
size: NA
V: TRBV7-9
CDR3: CASSLTAYNEQFF
DNA: TGTGCCAGCAGCTTAACGGCCTACAATGAGCAGTTCTTC

D: TRBD1
J: TRBJ2-7
size: NA
V: TRBV5-1
CDR3: CASSQTGSNEQYF
DNA: TGCGCCAGCAGCCAGACAGGGAGTAACGAGCAGTACTTC

D: NA
J: TRBJ2-1
size: NA
V: TRBV6-1
CDR3: CASRKGVRSYNEQFF
DNA: TGTGCCAGCAGGAAAGGAGTGCGGTCCTACAATGAGCAGTTCTTC

D: TRBD1
J: TRBJ1-1
size: once
V: TRBV5-5
CDR3: CASRKTGVQMNTEAFF
DNA: TGTGCCAGCAGGAAGACAGGGGTCCAAATGAACACTGAAGCTTTCTTT

D: NA
J: TRBJ1-2
size: few
V: TRBV18
CDR3: CASSKTGDGYTF
DNA: TGTGCCAGCTCTAAGACGGGGGATGGCTACACCTTC

D: NA
J: TRBJ1-3
size: NA
V: TRBV7-8
CDR3: CASSVGGVRTGNTIYF
DNA: TGTGCCAGCAGCGTGGGAGGTGTCCGGACTGGAAACACCATATATTTT

D: TRBD2
J: TRBJ2-3
size: NA
V: TRBV7-8
CDR3: CASSYRGQSSGGTDTQYF
DNA: TGTGCCAGCAGCTATAGGGGACAGTCTAGCGGGGGCACAGATACGCAGTATTTT

D: NA
J: TRBJ1-1
size: NA
V: TRBV5-6
CDR3: CASGRQAYEAFF
DNA: TGTGCCAGCGGGCGCCAGGCGTATGAAGCTTTCTTT

D: NA
J: TRBJ1-3
size: NA
V: TRBV30
CDR3: CAWTGFSGNTIYF
DNA: TGTGCCTGGACAGGTTTCTCTGGAAACACCATATATTTT

D: NA
J: TRBJ2-2
size: NA
V: TRBV7-9
CDR3: CASSSGLAGELFF
DNA: TGTGCCAGCAGCTCTGGTTTAGCCGGGGAGCTGTTTTTT

D: NA
J: TRBJ2-5
size: NA
V: TRBV28
CDR3: CASSSPGWGPETQYF
DNA: TGTGCCAGCAGTTCCCCAGGGTGGGGGCCGGAGACCCAGTACTTC

D: TRBD1
J: TRBJ1-1
size: NA
V: TRBV5-1
CDR3: CASSLGGTGLGFFF
DNA: TGCGCCAGCAGCTTGGGGGGGACAGGACTTGGGTTTTTCTTT

D: NA
J: TRBJ2-1
size: NA
V: TRBV27
CDR3: CASSFGLAIYNEQFF
DNA: TGTGCCAGCAGTTTCGGGCTAGCTATCTACAATGAGCAGTTCTTC

D: NA
J: TRBJ2-7
size: NA
V: TRBV6-1
CDR3: CASSDRGNPTRLYEQYF
DNA: TGTGCCAGCAGTGATCGCGGGAATCCAACGCGTCTCTACGAGCAGTACTTC

D: TRBD1
J: TRBJ2-4
size: once
V: TRBV7-9
CDR3: CASSWDRGKNIQYF
DNA: TGTGCCAGCAGTTGGGACAGGGGCAAAAACATTCAGTACTTC

D: NA
J: TRBJ1-2
size: NA
V: TRBV28
CDR3: CASSSLGGGGFIDYGYTF
DNA: TGTGCCAGCAGTTCCCTTGGGGGCGGGGGTTTCATCGACTATGGCTACACCTTC

D: NA
J: TRBJ1-6
size: NA
V: TRBV30
CDR3: CASKKTGSYNSPLHF
DNA: TGTGCCTCGAAAAAGACAGGCTCCTATAATTCACCCCTCCACTTT

D: NA
J: TRBJ2-3
size: NA
V: TRBV5-6
CDR3: CASSRGQGTDTQYF
DNA: TGTGCCAGCAGCCGCGGGCAGGGCACAGATACGCAGTATTTT

D: TRBD1
J: TRBJ1-5
size: NA
V: TRBV7-3
CDR3: CASRSQGVDQPQHF
DNA: TGTGCCAGCAGGTCACAGGGGGTTGATCAGCCCCAGCATTTT

D: NA
J: TRBJ1-1
size: NA
V: TRBV2
CDR3: CASLSAGGTEAFF
DNA: TGTGCCAGCCTTTCGGCCGGGGGCACTGAAGCTTTCTTT

D: NA
J: TRBJ1-2
size: once
V: TRBV5-1
CDR3: CASSLAGAGVNYGYTF
DNA: TGCGCCAGCAGCTTGGCCGGGGCAGGGGTTAACTATGGCTACACCTTC